A selection of T cell receptor beta chains follows, all from one sample in a study of control samples from healthy donors and cancer patients. Produced via immunoSEQ multiplex PCR; TCRdb's table is partial and in-frame only. The table lists 75,000 or so clones, over 85% of them singletons. The material sequenced was PBMCs. These receptor sequences come from a man between 60 and 75 years old with colorectal cancer. Each CDR3 is given with its conserved first and last residue. Each record gives: J gene, V gene, D gene, clone size, CDR3 DNA, CDR3 protein. The D gene is left open where the match is weak. Where a row states a size, it is once, few, many or the class of an expanded clone; other rows omit it.

TRBJ1-5,TRBV18,.,few,TGTGCCAGCTCCCCCGGTGGGACCAGCAATCAGCCCCAGCATTTT,CASSPGGTSNQPQHF
TRBJ2-7,TRBV5-5,.,.,TGTGCCAGCAGCTTTCAAAACGGGGTATCCTACGAGCAGTACTTC,CASSFQNGVSYEQYF
TRBJ2-7,TRBV3-1/TRBV3-2,TRBD1,.,TGTGCCAGCAGCCAAGAGGGGACAGGGGTCTACGAGCAGTACTTC,CASSQEGTGVYEQYF
TRBJ2-2,TRBV5-1,TRBD1,.,TGCGCCAGCAGCTTCGGGACAGGGGGAGACACCGGGGAGCTGTTTTTT,CASSFGTGGDTGELFF
TRBJ1-2,TRBV4-2,TRBD1,.,TGTGCCAGCAGCCAGGATCCCACAGGGGCCCCCGGTGGCTACACCTTC,CASSQDPTGAPGGYTF
TRBJ2-2,TRBV9,TRBD2,.,TGTGCCAGCGGTAGCGGGGGGGCAGGGACCGGGGAGCTGTTTTTT,CASGSGGAGTGELFF
TRBJ2-5,TRBV7-3,.,.,TGTGCCAGCAGCCCGAGTCCTGGGGGAGAGACCCAGTACTTC,CASSPSPGGETQYF
TRBJ2-4,TRBV11-3,.,.,TGTGCCAGCAGCCGCGGGGCAGAGGACAAAAACATTCAGTACTTC,CASSRGAEDKNIQYF
TRBJ2-5,TRBV6-6,.,.,TGTGCCAGCAGTTACTCGAGGCAGAGCGGAGAGACCCAGTACTTC,CASSYSRQSGETQYF
TRBJ1-6,TRBV2,.,.,TGTGCCAGCACCCAGGATAGGGGGGCTAGGGCTAATTCACCCCTCCACTTT,CASTQDRGARANSPLHF
TRBJ2-2,TRBV19,.,once,TGTGCCAGTAAAATGGGTTGGGGGACCGGGGAGCTGTTTTTT,CASKMGWGTGELFF
TRBJ2-5,TRBV11-2,.,.,TGTGCCAGCAAACAGCTTGGCCAAGAGACCCAGTACTTC,CASKQLGQETQYF
TRBJ2-6,TRBV3-1/TRBV3-2,.,.,TGTGCCAGCAGCCTACAGGGATCTGGGGCCAACGTTCTGACTTTC,CASSLQGSGANVLTF
TRBJ2-7,TRBV27,.,.,TGTGCCAGCAGCTGGGCTAGGCCGAGCTACGAGCAGTACTTC,CASSWARPSYEQYF
TRBJ1-1,TRBV18,.,.,TGTGCCAGCTCAAAGGGGGGGGACACTGAAGCTTTCTTT,CASSKGGDTEAFF
TRBJ1-5,TRBV5-5,.,.,TGTGCCAGCAGCTTGGCGGTGGGCAATCAGCCCCAGCATTTT,CASSLAVGNQPQHF
TRBJ1-2,TRBV28,TRBD1,.,TGTGCCAGCAGCAGTCCCGGGACAGGGACTTTCTACCGAGAAAACTATGGCTACACCTTC,CASSSPGTGTFYRENYGYTF
TRBJ1-3,TRBV5-1,.,.,TGCGCCAGCAACGGGACCAGCTCTGGAAACACCATATATTTT,CASNGTSSGNTIYF
TRBJ2-3,TRBV11-3,.,once,TGTGCCAGCAGCTTAGTTGGGGGAGATACGCAGTATTTT,CASSLVGGDTQYF
TRBJ1-1,TRBV11-3,.,.,TGTGCCAGCAGCTTAGGGGGGCTAACTGAAGCTTTCTTT,CASSLGGLTEAFF
TRBJ2-3,TRBV23-1,.,.,TGCGCCAGCAAAGACGGTGGCACAGATACGCAGTATTTT,CASKDGGTDTQYF
TRBJ2-3,TRBV5-1,.,.,TGCGCCAGCAGCTTGTCGGTGGGGGGCACGGATACGCAGTATTTT,CASSLSVGGTDTQYF
TRBJ1-2,TRBV3-1/TRBV3-2,.,once,TGTGCCAGCAGCCAAGGCTCGGCAGGACCCTATGGCTACACCTTC,CASSQGSAGPYGYTF
TRBJ1-4,TRBV5-1,TRBD1,.,TGCGCCAGCAGCACGGGACAGGCAATTAATGAAAAACTGTTTTTT,CASSTGQAINEKLFF
TRBJ2-6,TRBV11-2,TRBD1,once,TGTGCCAGCAGCTTATTCCTAGGGACAGGGGCCTCTGGGGCCAACGTCCTGACTTTC,CASSLFLGTGASGANVLTF
TRBJ1-2,TRBV6-5,.,.,TGTGCCAGCAGTTACTCGAACGGTTTTGGCTACACCTTC,CASSYSNGFGYTF
TRBJ2-7,TRBV3-1/TRBV3-2,.,.,TGTGCCAGCAGCCCGGGAACCTTTAACTACGAGCAGTACTTC,CASSPGTFNYEQYF
TRBJ2-3,TRBV7-9,.,few,TGTGCCAGCTCCCGTGGCGCGAGCACAGATACGCAGTATTTT,CASSRGASTDTQYF
TRBJ2-2,TRBV30,TRBD1,.,TGTGCCTGGAGTGCGGGGACAGGGAGAAGGGGCAACACCGGGGAGCTGTTTTTT,CAWSAGTGRRGNTGELFF
TRBJ1-5,TRBV5-6,.,.,TGTGCCAGCAGCTTTGGATTACGTCAGCCCCAGCATTTT,CASSFGLRQPQHF
TRBJ2-1,TRBV11-3,.,.,TGTGCCAGCAGCTTACCAACTAGGACTGAGCAGTTCTTC,CASSLPTRTEQFF
TRBJ2-1,TRBV5-6,TRBD2,.,TGTGCCAGCAGCTCTTTGGGGGGGACTTACTACAATGAGCAGTTCTTC,CASSSLGGTYYNEQFF
TRBJ2-5,TRBV28,TRBD1,.,TGTGCCAGCAGTCAACCGGGACAGGGTGTAGAGACCCAGTACTTC,CASSQPGQGVETQYF
TRBJ2-3,TRBV7-2,.,.,TGTGCCAGCAGGGTCTACGGGGGCGAAGATACGCAGTATTTT,CASRVYGGEDTQYF
TRBJ1-3,TRBV9,.,.,TGTGCCAGCAGCGTAAGCAGGGAAGGAAACACCATATATTTT,CASSVSREGNTIYF
TRBJ2-2,TRBV28,TRBD1,.,TGTGTCAGCAGTCTGGACAGGGTTGAGGAGCTGTTTTTT,CVSSLDRVEELFF
TRBJ2-7,TRBV5-8,.,few,TGTGCCAGCAGCTTCACCGGCCGACAGCCCGAGCAGTACTTC,CASSFTGRQPEQYF
TRBJ2-7,TRBV18,.,.,TGTGCCAGCTCACCCCGATGGGAAGACGAGCAGTACTTC,CASSPRWEDEQYF
TRBJ1-5,TRBV30,.,few,TGTGCCTGGAGCGCTGGGGCTAGCAATCAGCCCCAGCATTTT,CAWSAGASNQPQHF
TRBJ2-3,TRBV4-2,.,.,TGTGCCAGCAGCCAGGGCCCCGGCACAGATACGCAGTATTTT,CASSQGPGTDTQYF
TRBJ1-5,TRBV20-1,.,.,TGCAGGAAGTCAGCCCCAGCATTT,CRKSAPAF
TRBJ1-6,TRBV9,.,.,TGTGCCAGCAGCGTAGAAGGAGGGAATTCACCCCTCCACTTT,CASSVEGGNSPLHF
TRBJ1-5,TRBV12-3/TRBV12-4,TRBD1,.,TGTGCCAGCAGGACAGGGGCAGATCAGCCCCAGCATTTT,CASRTGADQPQHF
TRBJ1-1,TRBV7-9,.,.,TGTGCCAGCAGCTTACCGGGGGGAGGGTCAGACACTGAAGCTTTCTTT,CASSLPGGGSDTEAFF
TRBJ2-2,TRBV27,.,few,TGTGCCAGCAAGACCGGGGCCGGGGAGCTGTTTTTT,CASKTGAGELFF